This entry describes one T cell receptor beta chain. TCRdb's table, derived via immunoSEQ multiplex PCR, lists solely in-frame clones and lacks some. This sample has around 50,000 clones, with around nine tenths found just once. This CDR3 region has 14 residues. Looked up from germline, CDR1 is SGHTA and CDR2 is FQGNSA. Trimming pared 5 bases from V and 4 bases from J, leaving 14 bases between. This entry is derived from a study of blood T cell repertoires in COVID-19. Sample: peripheral blood. This chain joins TRBV7-2 and TRBJ1-2; tentative D call: TRBD1 (6 bases). The TCR sequence derives from a man aged 50 or older with active COVID-19. The CDR3 region is CASSPRRTAYGYTF. As DNA, the CDR3 is TGTGCCAGCAGCCCTCGTCGGACAGCCTATGGCTACACCTTC.